The following is a T cell receptor (beta chain) sequence with its context. Antigen unknown. A second PCR of about 7 to 12 cycles used a sample-barcoded 5' primer and a J-beta primer mix. TCRdb reanalysed the 5' RACE reads using MiXCR and keeps one entry per CDR3 protein. In the table there are about 1.8 million distinct CDR3 sequences, roughly 52% of which are singletons. The data belong to a study of blood T cells in healthy people across ages. Findings and limits, study-wide: The fall in TCR beta diversity per million T cells was roughly linear with age. Both higher diversity and more naive CD4+ cells marked long-lived donors when set against aged donors.

The TCR comes from a woman between 35 and 50 years old in good health. Sequencing was performed on blood.

In DNA form, the CDR3 reads TGCAGTGCTAGAGGCCTGACAGGGATTTCCGTATCTGGCTACACCTTC. Protein product: CSARGLTGISVSGYTF. The gene calls are TRBV20-1 and TRBJ1-2, with 7 bases lining up with TRBD1. The junction had 15 bases not matched to a gene; V was cut back by 1 base and J by 7 bases. The CDR3 consists of 16 residues. Germline lookup yields CDR1 DFQATT and CDR2 SNEGSKA (reference sequence).